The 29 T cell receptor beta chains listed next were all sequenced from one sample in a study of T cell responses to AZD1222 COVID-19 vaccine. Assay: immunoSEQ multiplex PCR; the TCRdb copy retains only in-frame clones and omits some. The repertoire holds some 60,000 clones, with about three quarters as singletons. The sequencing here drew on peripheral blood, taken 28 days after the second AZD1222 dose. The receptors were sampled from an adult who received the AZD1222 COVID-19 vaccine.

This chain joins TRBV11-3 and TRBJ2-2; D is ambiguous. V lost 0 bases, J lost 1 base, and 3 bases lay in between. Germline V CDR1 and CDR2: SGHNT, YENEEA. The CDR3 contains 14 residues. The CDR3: CASSLDLNTGELFF. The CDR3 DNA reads TGTGCCAGCAGCTTAGATCTGAACACCGGGGAGCTGTTTTTT. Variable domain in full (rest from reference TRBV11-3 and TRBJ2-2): EAGVVQSPRYKIIEKKQPVAFWCNPISGHNTLYWYLQNLGQGPELLIRYENEEAVDDSQLPKDRFSAERLKGVDSTLKIQPAELGDSAVYLCASSLDLNTGELFFGEGSRLTVL.

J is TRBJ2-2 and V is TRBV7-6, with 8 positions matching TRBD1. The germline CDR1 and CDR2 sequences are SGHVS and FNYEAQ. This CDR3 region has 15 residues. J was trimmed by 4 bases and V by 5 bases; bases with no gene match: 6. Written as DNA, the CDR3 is TGTGCCAGCAGCCCTCGGACAGGGTTCACCGGGGAGCTGTTTTTT. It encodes CASSPRTGFTGELFF.

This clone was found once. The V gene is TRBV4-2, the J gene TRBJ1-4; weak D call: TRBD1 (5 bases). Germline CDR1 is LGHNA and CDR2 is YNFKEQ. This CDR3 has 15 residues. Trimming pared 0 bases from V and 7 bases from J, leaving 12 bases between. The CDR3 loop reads CASSQDPGLGEKLFF. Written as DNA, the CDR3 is TGTGCCAGCAGCCAAGATCCGGGGCTGGGTGAAAAACTGTTTTTT.

The CDR3 reads CAISERREGGYTF. For the CDR3, the DNA is TGTGCCATCAGTGAACGCAGGGAAGGCGGCTACACCTTC. This chain connects TRBV10-3 to TRBJ1-2; D might be TRBD1 (5 bases). The V end was cut by 3 bases, the J end by 8 bases, with 13 bases between. The CDR3 runs 13 residues. CDR1 and CDR2 (germline): ENHRY, SYGVKD.

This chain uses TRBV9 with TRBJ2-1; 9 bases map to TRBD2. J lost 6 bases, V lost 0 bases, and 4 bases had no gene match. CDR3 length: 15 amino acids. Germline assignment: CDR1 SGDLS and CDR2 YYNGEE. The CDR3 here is CASSVGGGGANEQFF. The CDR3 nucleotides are TGTGCCAGCAGCGTAGGTGGCGGGGGGGCCAATGAGCAGTTCTTC.

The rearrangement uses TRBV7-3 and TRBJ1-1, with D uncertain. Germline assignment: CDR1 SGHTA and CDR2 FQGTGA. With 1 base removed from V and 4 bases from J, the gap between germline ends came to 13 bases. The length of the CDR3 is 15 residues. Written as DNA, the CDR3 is TGTGCCAGCAGCTTAAGCTCAGTTGGGGTCACTGAAGCTTTCTTT. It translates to CASSLSSVGVTEAFF.

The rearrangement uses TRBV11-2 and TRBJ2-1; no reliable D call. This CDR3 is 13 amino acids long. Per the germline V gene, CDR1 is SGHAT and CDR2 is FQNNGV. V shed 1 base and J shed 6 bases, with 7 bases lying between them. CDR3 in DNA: TGTGCCAGCAGCTTAGGGCGGCTCAATGAGCAGTTCTTC. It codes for CASSLGRLNEQFF. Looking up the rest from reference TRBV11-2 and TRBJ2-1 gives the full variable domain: EAGVAQSPRYKIIEKRQSVAFWCNPISGHATLYWYQQILGQGPKLLIQFQNNGVVDDSQLPKDRFSAERLKGVDSTLKIQPAKLEDSAVYLCASSLGRLNEQFFGPGTRLTVL.

The CDR3 bases are TGTGCCAGCAGCCAAGCGGCCATTAATTCACCCCTCCACTTT. Amino acid sequence: CASSQAAINSPLHF. The V call is TRBV3-1 (or the pseudogene TRBV3-2), the J call TRBJ1-6; D unresolved. V lost 1 base to trimming and J lost 6 bases, with 7 bases between them. CDR1 and CDR2 (germline): LGHDT, YNNKEL (reference sequence). The CDR3 has 14 residues.

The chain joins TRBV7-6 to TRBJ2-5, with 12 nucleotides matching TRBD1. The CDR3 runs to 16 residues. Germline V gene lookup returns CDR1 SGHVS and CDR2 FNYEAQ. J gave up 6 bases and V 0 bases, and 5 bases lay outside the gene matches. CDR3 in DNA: TGTGCCAGCAGCTTAGCCGGCGGGACAGGGGGCAAGACCCAGTACTTC. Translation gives CASSLAGGTGGKTQYF.

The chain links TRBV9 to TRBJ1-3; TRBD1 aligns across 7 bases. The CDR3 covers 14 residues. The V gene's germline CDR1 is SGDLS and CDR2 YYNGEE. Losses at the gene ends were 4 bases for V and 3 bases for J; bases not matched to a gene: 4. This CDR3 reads CASSFGTDGNTIYF. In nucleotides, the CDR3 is TGTGCCAGCAGCTTCGGGACAGATGGAAACACCATATATTTT. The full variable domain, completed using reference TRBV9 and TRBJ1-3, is DSGVTQTPKHLITATGQRVTLRCSPRSGDLSVYWYQQSLDQGLQFLIQYYNGEERAKGNILERFSAQQFPDLHSELNLSSLELGDSALYFCASSFGTDGNTIYFGEGSWLTVV.

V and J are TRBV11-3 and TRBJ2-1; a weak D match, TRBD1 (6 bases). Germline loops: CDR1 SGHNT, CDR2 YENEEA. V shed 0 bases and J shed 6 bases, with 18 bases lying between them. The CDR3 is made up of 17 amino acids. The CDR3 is CASSLDVNQGLVNEQFF. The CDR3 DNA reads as TGTGCCAGCAGCTTAGACGTAAACCAGGGGTTAGTCAATGAGCAGTTCTTC.

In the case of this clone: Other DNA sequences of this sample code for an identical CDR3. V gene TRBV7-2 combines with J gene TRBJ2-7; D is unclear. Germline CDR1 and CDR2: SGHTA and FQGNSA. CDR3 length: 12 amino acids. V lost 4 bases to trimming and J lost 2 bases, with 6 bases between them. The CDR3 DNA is TGTGCCAGCAGCTCTTCTCCCTACGAGCAGTACTTC. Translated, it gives CASSSSPYEQYF.

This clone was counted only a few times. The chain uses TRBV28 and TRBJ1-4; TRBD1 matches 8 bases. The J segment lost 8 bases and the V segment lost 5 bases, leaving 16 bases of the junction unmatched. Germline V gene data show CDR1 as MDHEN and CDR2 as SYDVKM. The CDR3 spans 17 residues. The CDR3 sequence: CASSTGRDAGGLEKLFF. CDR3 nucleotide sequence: TGTGCCAGCAGTACGGGACGGGACGCAGGGGGCCTAGAAAAACTGTTTTTT.

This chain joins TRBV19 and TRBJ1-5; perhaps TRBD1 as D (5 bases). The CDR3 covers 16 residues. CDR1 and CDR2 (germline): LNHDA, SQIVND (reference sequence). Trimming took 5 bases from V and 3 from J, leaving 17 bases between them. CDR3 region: CASSSRRGGDNQPQHF. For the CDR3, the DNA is TGTGCCAGTAGTTCTAGGCGGGGAGGGGACAATCAGCCCCAGCATTTT.

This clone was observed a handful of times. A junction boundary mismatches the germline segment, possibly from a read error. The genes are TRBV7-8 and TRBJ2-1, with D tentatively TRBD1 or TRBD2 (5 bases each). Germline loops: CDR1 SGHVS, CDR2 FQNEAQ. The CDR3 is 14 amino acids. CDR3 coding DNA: TGTGCCAGCAGCTCGGGGACCTCCTACGATGAGCAGTTCTTC. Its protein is CASSSGTSYDEQFF.

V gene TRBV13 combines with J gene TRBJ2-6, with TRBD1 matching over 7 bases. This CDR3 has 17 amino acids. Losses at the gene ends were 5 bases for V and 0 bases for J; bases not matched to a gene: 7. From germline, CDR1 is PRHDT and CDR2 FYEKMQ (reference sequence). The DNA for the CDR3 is TGTGCCAGCAGCATACGAGACAGGGCCTCTGGGGCCAACGTCCTGACTTTC. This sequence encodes CASSIRDRASGANVLTF.

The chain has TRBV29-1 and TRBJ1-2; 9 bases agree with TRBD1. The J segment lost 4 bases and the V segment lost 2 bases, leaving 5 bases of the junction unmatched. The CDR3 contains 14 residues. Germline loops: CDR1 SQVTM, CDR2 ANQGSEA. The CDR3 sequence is CSVELDRGGYGYTF. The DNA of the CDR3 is TGCAGCGTTGAACTGGACAGGGGTGGCTATGGCTACACCTTC.

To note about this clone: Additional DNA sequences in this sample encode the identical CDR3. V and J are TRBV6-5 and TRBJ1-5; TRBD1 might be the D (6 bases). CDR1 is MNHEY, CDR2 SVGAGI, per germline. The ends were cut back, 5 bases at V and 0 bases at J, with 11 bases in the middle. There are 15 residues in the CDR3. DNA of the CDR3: TGTGCCAGCAGTCCGACAGGCTATAGCAATCAGCCCCAGCATTTT. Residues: CASSPTGYSNQPQHF.

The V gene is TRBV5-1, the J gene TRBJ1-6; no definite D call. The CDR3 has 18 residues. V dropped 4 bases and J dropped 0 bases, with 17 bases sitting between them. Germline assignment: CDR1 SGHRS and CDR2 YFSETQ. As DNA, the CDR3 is TGCGCCAGCAGCCGCAGCTCGACGGGAAGCTCCTATAATTCACCCCTCCACTTT. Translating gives CASSRSSTGSSYNSPLHF.

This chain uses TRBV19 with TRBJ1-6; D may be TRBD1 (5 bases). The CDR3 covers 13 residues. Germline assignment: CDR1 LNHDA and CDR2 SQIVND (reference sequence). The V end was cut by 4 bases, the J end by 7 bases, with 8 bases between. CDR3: CASSTRQNSPLHF. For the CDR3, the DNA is TGTGCCAGTAGTACGAGACAGAATTCACCCCTCCACTTT.

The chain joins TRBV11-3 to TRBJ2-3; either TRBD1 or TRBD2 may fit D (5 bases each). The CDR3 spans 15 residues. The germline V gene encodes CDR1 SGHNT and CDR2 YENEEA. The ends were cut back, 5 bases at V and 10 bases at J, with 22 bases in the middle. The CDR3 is CASSRWDGPKTAQYF. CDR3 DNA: TGTGCCAGCAGCCGCTGGGACGGGCCCAAAACGGCGCAGTATTTT.

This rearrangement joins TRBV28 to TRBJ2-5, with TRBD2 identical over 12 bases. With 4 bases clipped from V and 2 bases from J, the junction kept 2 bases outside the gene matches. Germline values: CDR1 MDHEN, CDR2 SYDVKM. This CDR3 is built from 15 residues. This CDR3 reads CASSWTSGEQETQYF. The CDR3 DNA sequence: TGTGCCAGCAGTTGGACTAGCGGGGAGCAAGAGACCCAGTACTTC.

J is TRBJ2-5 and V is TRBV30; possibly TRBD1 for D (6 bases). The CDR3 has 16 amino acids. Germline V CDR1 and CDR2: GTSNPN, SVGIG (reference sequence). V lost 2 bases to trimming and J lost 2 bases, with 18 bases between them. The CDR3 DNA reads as TGTGCCTGGAGTCTTCAGGGGTTGTTTGGACAAGAGACCCAGTACTTC. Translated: CAWSLQGLFGQETQYF.

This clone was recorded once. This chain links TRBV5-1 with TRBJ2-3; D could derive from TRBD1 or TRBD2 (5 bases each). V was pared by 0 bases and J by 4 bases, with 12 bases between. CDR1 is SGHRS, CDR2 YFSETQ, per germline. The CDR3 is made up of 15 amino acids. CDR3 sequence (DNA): TGCGCCAGCAGCTTGGGGGGGTTTAAATCAGATACGCAGTATTTT. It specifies CASSLGGFKSDTQYF.

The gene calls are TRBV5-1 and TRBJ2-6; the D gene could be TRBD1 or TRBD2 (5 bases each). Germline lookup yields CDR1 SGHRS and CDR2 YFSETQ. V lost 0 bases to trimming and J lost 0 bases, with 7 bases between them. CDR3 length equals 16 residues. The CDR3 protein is CASSLDGGSGANVLTF. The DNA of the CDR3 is TGCGCCAGCAGCTTGGATGGGGGCTCTGGGGCCAACGTCCTGACTTTC.

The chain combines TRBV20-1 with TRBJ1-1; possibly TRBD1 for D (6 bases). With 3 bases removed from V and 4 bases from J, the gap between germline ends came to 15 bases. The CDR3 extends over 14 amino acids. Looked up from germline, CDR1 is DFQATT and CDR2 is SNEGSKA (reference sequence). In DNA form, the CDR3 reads TGCAGTGCTAGTTCAGCAAAAGGGGGCACTGAAGCTTTCTTT. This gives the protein CSASSAKGGTEAFF.

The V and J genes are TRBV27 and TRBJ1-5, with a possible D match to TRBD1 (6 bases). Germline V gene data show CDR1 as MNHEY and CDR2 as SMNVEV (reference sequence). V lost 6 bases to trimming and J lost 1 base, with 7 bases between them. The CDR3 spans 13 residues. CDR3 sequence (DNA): TGTGCCAGCAGGCAGGGGAGCAATCAGCCCCAGCATTTT. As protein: CASRQGSNQPQHF.

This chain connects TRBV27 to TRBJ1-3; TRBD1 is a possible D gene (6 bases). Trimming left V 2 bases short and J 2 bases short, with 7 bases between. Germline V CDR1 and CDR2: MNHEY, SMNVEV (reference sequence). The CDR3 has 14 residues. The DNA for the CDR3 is TGTGCCAGCAGTTTACAGGGGCCTGGAAACACCATATATTTT. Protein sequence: CASSLQGPGNTIYF.

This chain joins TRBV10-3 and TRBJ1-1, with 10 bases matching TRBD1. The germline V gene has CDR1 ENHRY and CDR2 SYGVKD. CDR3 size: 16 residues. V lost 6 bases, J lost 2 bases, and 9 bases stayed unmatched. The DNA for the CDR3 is TGTGCCATCAGAGGCGGACAGGGGGAGAGAAACACTGAAGCTTTCTTT. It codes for CAIRGGQGERNTEAFF.